One T cell receptor beta chain is described in this entry. As originally analysed: Quantification of nucleated cells was approximated via reference gene primer amplification. Repertoires were generated with immunoSEQ multiplex PCR, while TCRdb's copy carries only in-frame clones and drops some. The D gene and trimming were derived from the DNA, and the V and J assignments and clone size from that table. The table shows around 220,000 clones, with roughly 84% occurring only once. This sample stems from a study of blood T cell repertoires in COVID-19. Study-wide background: The United States, Italy and Spain were the sources of the acute and convalescent COVID-19 samples. Nucleic acid was either cDNA or gDNA, and it came from T cells, B-cell-depleted T cells, or PBMCs.

The germline gives CDR1 GTSNPN, CDR2 SVGIG (reference sequence). Trimming shortened V by 1 base and J by 6 bases, and 19 bases separated the two germline ends. This CDR3 contains 16 residues. This sequence originates from a man aged 40-55 years with active or convalescent COVID-19. The rearrangement joins TRBV30 to TRBJ2-4; D might be TRBD2 (5 bases). Material: peripheral blood. The CDR3 DNA follows: TGTGCCTGGAGTGCAAAAACTCGGGGATCCGGAAACATTCAGTACTTC. Translation gives CAWSAKTRGSGNIQYF.